This T cell receptor (beta chain) comes out of a study of Ad26.COV2.S vaccination and SARS-CoV-2 variants. Study-wide background: Within the COV1001 Ad26.COV2.S trial arm, the donor was enrolled.

Repertoires were generated with immunoSEQ multiplex PCR, while TCRdb's copy carries only in-frame clones and drops some. Of roughly 410,000 clones in the sample, around 82% are singletons; the top ten hold around 7.4%. This sample's treatment: approximately 18 received Ad26.COV2.S at low or high dose, single or two shots; 5 received placebo; per-sample allocation not given. Day 63 after the first injection of vaccine or placebo was the sampling time. Trimming shortened V by 1 base and J by 0 bases, and 13 bases separated the two germline ends. Germline assignment: CDR1 SGHTA and CDR2 FQGNSA. This CDR3 comprises 17 residues.

The chain employs TRBV7-2 and TRBJ2-4; D may match TRBD1 or TRBD2 (5 bases each). The clonotype was recovered from a person aged 18-65 years who received the Ad26.COV2.S COVID-19 vaccine or a placebo. This material consisted of peripheral blood, taken in a trial of Ad26.COV2.S vaccine versus placebo. The CDR3 DNA follows: TGTGCCAGCAGCTTAGGGAAGGGGAGCATAGCCAAAAACATTCAGTACTTC. Amino acids: CASSLGKGSIAKNIQYF.